The present T cell receptor beta chain was sequenced within a study of T cell responses to AZD1222 COVID-19 vaccine. At the level of the study: Pooling of second doses given at about 4 or about 12 weeks was done. The study's findings and limits: Clonal diversity was possibly underestimated; the donors were predominantly white British and more often female. Vaccination with two AZD1222 doses was followed by a rise in Spike-specific TCR breadth and depth. Among those given AZD1222, only five to seven were seropositive at baseline.

Libraries were prepared by immunoSEQ multiplex PCR; TCRdb keeps only in-frame clonotypes and omits some of them. The table records approximately 110,000 clones, approximately 90% of them present only once. About this clone: The antigen is unknown.

Sequencing used peripheral blood, obtained on day 0 of AZD1222 vaccination. The TCR was taken from an adult in good health.

CDR3 in DNA: TGTGCCAGCAGTTATACTAGCGTCTCCTACAATGAGCAGTTCTTC. Amino acids: CASSYTSVSYNEQFF. The rearrangement joins TRBV6-5 to TRBJ2-1; TRBD2 matches at 7 bases. Trimming at V came to 3 bases and at J to 0 bases, leaving 2 bases not matched to a gene. The germline CDR1 and CDR2 sequences are MNHEY and SVGAGI. The CDR3 spans 15 residues.